The 13 T cell receptor beta chains listed next were all sequenced from one sample in a study of cytomegalovirus exposure and HLA in healthy donors. Primers: 60 Vbeta forward and 13 Jbeta reverse. Some clones are missing from TCRdb's copy, which holds only in-frame ones; the method was immunoSEQ multiplex PCR. The sample lists around 280,000 clones, 70% to 90% occurring once. Sequenced input: PBMCs. The origin of the receptors is a woman aged 18-35 years in good health and CMV-seronegative.

V usage is TRBV7-6 and J usage is TRBJ1-2; D is perhaps TRBD1 (5 bases). The CDR3 has 13 residues. Germline CDR1 reads SGHVS; CDR2 reads FNYEAQ. The ends were cut back, 4 bases at V and 8 bases at J, with 14 bases in the middle. CDR3 nucleotide sequence: TGTGCCAGCAGCTCCCCAGGGTACCACGGCTACACCTTC. Translating it yields CASSSPGYHGYTF. Complete variable domain (other parts from reference TRBV7-6 and TRBJ1-2): GAGVSQSPRYKVTKRGQDVALRCDPISGHVSLYWYRQALGQGPEFLTYFNYEAQQDKSGLPNDRFSAERPEGSISTLTIQRTEQRDSAMYRCASSSPGYHGYTFGSGTRLTVV.

The chain recombines TRBV27 with TRBJ1-1, with a possible D match to TRBD1 (6 bases). The CDR3 runs to 17 residues. CDR1 and CDR2 (germline): MNHEY, SMNVEV (reference sequence). V lost 4 bases and J 0 bases, leaving 18 bases between the germline ends. This chain's CDR3 is CASSSPVRGKVNTEAFF. The CDR3 DNA reads as TGTGCCAGCAGTTCCCCCGTCAGGGGCAAGGTGAACACTGAAGCTTTCTTT.

This clone has a handful of counts. The chain employs TRBV10-1 and TRBJ1-4; 10 nucleotides align to TRBD1. V was clipped by 0 bases and J by 5 bases; unmatched bases: 0. The CDR3 loop spans 15 amino acids. Germline V gene lookup returns CDR1 WNHNN and CDR2 SYGVQD (reference sequence). This CDR3 reads CASSESDRGNEKLFF. The CDR3 nucleotides are TGCGCCAGCAGTGAGTCGGACAGGGGGAATGAAAAACTGTTTTTT.

CDR3 DNA sequence: TGTGCCAGCTTCAGCAGGGCCAATAATGAAAAACTGTTTTTT. Translation gives CASFSRANNEKLFF. The rearrangement joins TRBV2 to TRBJ1-4, with TRBD1 as a possible D gene (5 bases). V was shortened by 8 bases and J by 4 bases, with 14 bases between the two germline ends. Germline V gene sequence: CDR1 SNHLY, CDR2 FYNNEI. CDR3 size: 14 residues.

The chain employs TRBV9 and TRBJ1-3, with D perhaps matching TRBD1 (6 bases). With 4 bases removed from V and 3 bases from J, the gap between germline ends came to 11 bases. Per the germline V gene, CDR1 is SGDLS and CDR2 is YYNGEE. This CDR3 contains 14 residues. The CDR3 DNA is TGTGCCAGCAGCTCCGCAGGGGATGGAAACACCATATATTTT. It yields the protein CASSSAGDGNTIYF.

This rearrangement joins TRBV15 to TRBJ2-1; 10 bases are a match to TRBD2. From germline, CDR1 is LNHNV and CDR2 YYDKDF (reference sequence). Trimming cost V 0 bases and J 8 bases; bases outside gene matches: 13. There are 18 residues in the CDR3. The CDR3 region is CATSRDPASGGPSYEQFF. The CDR3 DNA reads as TGTGCCACCAGCAGAGATCCGGCTAGCGGGGGCCCCTCATATGAGCAGTTCTTC.

The genes are TRBV19 and TRBJ1-2; 10 positions match TRBD1. The CDR3 has 14 amino acids. Germline CDR1 is LNHDA and CDR2 is SQIVND (reference sequence). Unmatched junction bases numbered 1, after V lost 5 bases and J lost 1 base. CDR3 residues: CASSGTGDNYGYTF. The CDR3, as DNA: TGTGCCAGTAGTGGGACAGGGGATAACTATGGCTACACCTTC.

CDR3 in amino acids: CASIRDRNNQPQHF. The CDR3 nucleotides read TGTGCCAGCATCCGGGACAGAAACAATCAGCCCCAGCATTTT. V and J are TRBV6-1 and TRBJ1-5; 7 bases are a match to TRBD1. Germline loops: CDR1 MNHNS, CDR2 SASEGT. There are 14 residues in the CDR3. The V segment lost 7 bases and the J segment 3 bases; nucleotides outside the gene matches: 6.

The rearrangement uses TRBV13 and TRBJ2-3; 10 nucleotides line up with TRBD2. CDR1 and CDR2 from the germline V gene are PRHDT and FYEKMQ (reference sequence). The CDR3 contains 16 residues. V was clipped by 5 bases and J by 4 bases; unmatched bases: 9. The CDR3 coding sequence is TGTGCCAGCAGCCGCGGGGGGAGCGGGGGGGCAGATACGCAGTATTTT. Amino acid sequence: CASSRGGSGGADTQYF. The full variable domain, in which reference TRBV13 and TRBJ2-3 provide the parts outside the CDR3, is AAGVIQSPRHLIKEKRETATLKCYPIPRHDTVYWYQQGPGQDPQFLISFYEKMQSDKGSIPDRFSAQQFSDYHSELNMSSLELGDSALYFCASSRGGSGGADTQYFGPGTRLTVL.

The V gene is TRBV29-1, the J gene TRBJ2-4, with a weak D call TRBD2 (5 bases). V was shortened by 6 bases and J by 1 base, with 16 bases between the two germline ends. CDR1 and CDR2 (germline): SQVTM, ANQGSEA. The CDR3 covers 15 residues. CDR3 DNA sequence: TGCAGCGTAACGAAGAGCGGACGGGCCAAAAACATTCAGTACTTC. The encoded protein is CSVTKSGRAKNIQYF.

V usage is TRBV5-4 and J usage is TRBJ2-2; tentative D call: TRBD1 (6 bases). The CDR3 consists of 16 residues. V gave up 2 bases and J gave up 1 base, with 12 bases separating them. Germline CDR1 SGHNT, CDR2 YYREEE (reference sequence). CDR3 in amino acids: CASSFLTGRNTGELFF. CDR3 DNA: TGTGCCAGCAGCTTTCTGACAGGTCGGAACACCGGGGAGCTGTTTTTT.

This clone was found once. The chain is built from TRBV7-9 and TRBJ1-6; 10 bases match TRBD1. The CDR3 spans 18 residues. Germline CDR1 is SEHNR and CDR2 is FQNEAQ (reference sequence). With 5 bases clipped from V and 8 bases from J, the junction kept 15 bases outside the gene matches. As DNA, the CDR3 is TGTGCCAGCAGCAACCGGGACAGGGGCGCCGGAGTGGATTCACCCCTCCACTTT. Encoded protein: CASSNRDRGAGVDSPLHF. The whole variable domain, remainder taken from reference TRBV7-9 and TRBJ1-6, is DTGVSQNPRHKITKRGQNVTFRCDPISEHNRLYWYRQTLGQGPEFLTYFQNEAQLEKSRLLSDRFSAERPKGSFSTLEIQRTEQGDSAMYLCASSNRDRGAGVDSPLHFGNGTRLTVT.

The chain links TRBV2 to TRBJ2-5, with 8 bases aligning to TRBD2. V trimming: 8 bases; J trimming: 1 base; junction bases outside the gene matches: 9. The CDR3 has 15 residues. CDR1 is SNHLY and CDR2 is FYNNEI in the germline V gene. CDR3 residues: CASAGRLAGQETQYF. The CDR3 bases are TGTGCCAGCGCGGGGAGGCTAGCGGGCCAAGAGACCCAGTACTTC.